The 15 T cell receptor beta chains reported below all come from one sample, sequenced in a study of control samples from healthy donors and cancer patients. Some clones are missing from TCRdb's copy, which holds only in-frame ones; the method was immunoSEQ multiplex PCR. This repertoire shows approximately 120,000 clones, about nine tenths found once; its top ten account for 3.5% to 4.5%. Sequenced sample: blood. These receptors were collected from a human donor in good health. The donor label of this sample is uncertain.

This clone has more than one count but fewer than ten. The CDR3 region has the DNA TGTGCCAGCAGTTACTCGTGGGGGAACACTGAAGCTTTCTTT. Its protein is CASSYSWGNTEAFF. The rearrangement joins TRBV6-2 or TRBV6-3 to TRBJ1-1, with no clear D. The CDR3 spans 14 residues. CDR1 is MNHEY, CDR2 SVGEGT, per germline. Trimming removed 0 bases at V and 1 base at J, with 6 bases between.

V is TRBV18 and J is TRBJ1-6; D gene ambiguous. Germline CDR1 reads KGHSH; CDR2 reads LQKENI. V was pared by 3 bases and J by 7 bases, with 16 bases between. The CDR3 contains 16 residues. This CDR3 reads CASSPTAGAGNSPLHF. The CDR3, as DNA: TGTGCCAGCTCACCTACGGCGGGCGCGGGGAATTCACCCCTCCACTTT.

This chain uses TRBV6-5 with TRBJ1-1, with D possibly matching TRBD1 (6 bases). The V and J ends lost 2 bases and 0 bases respectively, with 10 bases between them. The CDR3 is made up of 15 amino acids. CDR1 is MNHEY and CDR2 is SVGAGI in the germline V gene. CDR3 bases: TGTGCCAGCAGTTACGGTCAGGGGCTGAACACTGAAGCTTTCTTT. As protein: CASSYGQGLNTEAFF.

This clone is a singleton in its sample. The J gene is TRBJ1-1, the V gene TRBV7-9; D may be TRBD1 (5 bases). The CDR3 consists of 14 residues. V was pared by 4 bases and J by 4 bases, with 13 bases between. Germline CDR1 reads SEHNR; CDR2 reads FQNEAQ (reference sequence). DNA of the CDR3: TGTGCCAGCAGCTCCCTCAAAGGGGTCACTGAAGCTTTCTTT. Protein sequence: CASSSLKGVTEAFF.

The chain carries TRBV9 and TRBJ2-1; TRBD1 or TRBD2 may be the D gene (5 bases each). Trimming stripped 7 bases from V and 12 bases from J, with 20 bases between. The CDR3 is made up of 13 amino acids. Germline CDR1 is SGDLS and CDR2 is YYNGEE. Here the CDR3 reads CASGLGTISGQFF. CDR3 coding DNA: TGTGCCAGCGGCCTTGGGACCATAAGTGGGCAGTTCTTC.

The rearrangement joins TRBV9 to TRBJ1-5; TRBD1 is a possible D gene (5 bases). The CDR3 runs to 14 residues. V was clipped by 4 bases and J by 3 bases, with 11 bases between them. In germline, CDR1 is SGDLS, CDR2 YYNGEE. In DNA form, the CDR3 reads TGTGCCAGCAGCCCACAGGAGAACAATCAGCCCCAGCATTTT. Amino acid sequence: CASSPQENNQPQHF.

This chain connects TRBV7-9 to TRBJ1-2, with TRBD1 as a possible D gene (5 bases). Germline V CDR1 and CDR2: SEHNR, FQNEAQ (reference sequence). The CDR3 spans 14 residues. With 2 bases removed from V and 2 bases from J, the gap between germline ends came to 9 bases. This chain's CDR3 is CASSLWDRNYGYTF. The CDR3 DNA follows: TGTGCCAGCAGCTTATGGGACCGCAACTATGGCTACACCTTC.

The chain employs TRBV5-4 and TRBJ1-4, with D possibly matching TRBD1 (6 bases). From germline, CDR1 is SGHNT and CDR2 YYREEE (reference sequence). This CDR3 contains 15 residues. Between the trimmed V and J ends, which lost 1 base and 7 bases, there was a span of 14 bases. CDR3 nucleotide sequence: TGTGCCAGCAGCTTGTCCAGGGGCTTAGGTGAAAAACTGTTTTTT. It is translated as CASSLSRGLGEKLFF.

The rearrangement links TRBV3-1 (or the pseudogene TRBV3-2) to TRBJ1-2; D not resolved. The CDR3 consists of 13 residues. Germline V CDR1 and CDR2: LGHDT, YNNKEL (reference sequence). Trimming left V 1 base short and J 8 bases short, with 11 bases between. CDR3 amino acids: CASSQGRNDGYTF. The DNA for the CDR3 is TGTGCCAGCAGCCAAGGGCGGAACGACGGCTACACCTTC.

The chain combines TRBV6-5 with TRBJ2-1; 9 bases are a match to TRBD1. The CDR3 extends over 14 amino acids. The germline gives CDR1 MNHEY, CDR2 SVGAGI. V was clipped by 10 bases and J by 6 bases; unmatched bases: 10. CDR3 sequence: CAIQGTGRVNEQFF. DNA of the CDR3: TGTGCCATACAAGGGACAGGGAGGGTCAATGAGCAGTTCTTC.

J is TRBJ1-1 and V is TRBV3-1 (or the pseudogene TRBV3-2); unclear D gene. Germline lookup yields CDR1 LGHDT and CDR2 YNNKEL (reference sequence). V was cut by 2 bases and J by 2 bases, with 6 bases left in between. The CDR3 covers 13 residues. CDR3 region: CASSQTVNTEAFF. The CDR3 DNA is TGTGCCAGCAGCCAAACAGTAAACACTGAAGCTTTCTTT.

The sample holds a few counts of this clone. The chain is built from TRBV24-1 and TRBJ2-7; no definite D call. CDR1 is KGHDR, CDR2 SFDVKD, per germline. V shed 5 bases and J shed 0 bases, with 4 bases lying between them. This CDR3 comprises 12 residues. CDR3: CATSGGSYEQYF. In nucleotides, the CDR3 is TGTGCCACCAGTGGCGGCTCCTACGAGCAGTACTTC.

CDR3 coding DNA: TGTGCCAGCAGCTTAGGGACGATCTCCTACAATGAGCAGTTCTTC. This sequence encodes CASSLGTISYNEQFF. The chain couples TRBV7-9 to TRBJ2-1; D gene uncertain. Germline lookup yields CDR1 SEHNR and CDR2 FQNEAQ (reference sequence). The CDR3 totals 15 residues. Trimming removed 1 base at V and 0 bases at J, with 7 bases between.

This sequence joins TRBV18 and TRBJ1-1; a weak D match, TRBD1 (5 bases). Trimming stripped 4 bases from V and 10 bases from J, with 19 bases between. The germline gives CDR1 KGHSH, CDR2 LQKENI. This CDR3 spans 14 amino acids. The DNA for the CDR3 is TGTGCCAGCTCACTGGGGACCGCCTATACGCCAGCTTTCTTT. It specifies CASSLGTAYTPAFF.

J is TRBJ1-4 and V is TRBV28, with a possible D match to TRBD1 (6 bases). Germline values: CDR1 MDHEN, CDR2 SYDVKM. Deletions cut 3 bases from V and 0 bases from J, with 23 bases between. The CDR3 contains 20 residues. The CDR3 region has the DNA TGTGCCAGCAGTTTCACCGGGGACAAGAGGAACTATGCAACTAATGAAAAACTGTTTTTT. Protein product: CASSFTGDKRNYATNEKLFF.